The present T cell receptor (beta chain) was sequenced within a study of blood T cells in healthy people across ages. Across the study: Template switching picked up about one barcoded beta molecule for each two T cells.

With regard to this clonotype: No antigen is known for it.

This CDR3 comprises 20 residues. CDR1 and CDR2 from the germline V gene are KGHDR and SFDVKD. V was clipped by 7 bases and J by 0 bases, with 27 bases between them. Study-level results: Strong correlation was found linking TCR beta diversity to naive T cell percentage. Long-lived donors had more naive CD4+ cells and higher diversity than aged donors.

With a J-beta primer mix and a sample-barcoded 5' primer, a second PCR ran about 6 to 11 cycles. All cDNA molecules were each tagged by a template-switch adaptor with 12 random nucleotides. Each CDR3 protein is one row after TCRdb ran MiXCR on the 5' RACE reads. The sample lists hundreds of thousands of distinct CDR3 sequences; 45% to 50% were seen once. The specimen was blood. The clonotype was recovered from a woman aged 60-75 years in good health. The rearrangement links TRBV24-1 to TRBJ2-1, with D possibly called TRBD1 or TRBD2 (5 bases each). For the CDR3, the DNA is TGTGCCACCAGCCATCTCGGGGCAAGCAATGTTAAGAGCTCCTACAATGAGCAGTTCTTC. It translates to CATSHLGASNVKSSYNEQFF.